Listed below are T cell receptor beta chains from one sample, sequenced in a study of blood T cell repertoires in COVID-19. The repertoire was sequenced with immunoSEQ multiplex PCR; TCRdb's copy has only in-frame clones and lacks some. The sample shows about 210,000 clones, roughly 87% of them seen only once. The sequenced sample was PBMCs or T cells enriched from blood (not recorded which). Receptors originate from a man aged 18 to 35 with acute COVID-19. The CDR3 runs from the conserved cysteine through the conserved F or W. The order of the fields is clone size, V gene, D gene, J gene, CDR3 DNA, CDR3 protein. A D gene is named only where the DNA matches it firmly. The size field is filled for only some rows; it gives once, few, many or a size class.

>.|TRBV28|TRBD2|TRBJ2-3
TGTGCCAGCAGTTACCTCGGGGGACTAGCGGGAGACTCAGATACGCAGTATTTT
CASSYLGGLAGDSDTQYF
>.|TRBV28|TRBD1|TRBJ1-6
TGTGCCAGCAGTCCGGGACAGAGTAATTCACCCCTCCACTTT
CASSPGQSNSPLHF
>.|TRBV7-9|.|TRBJ2-1
TGTGCCAGCAGCCCTAGGTCTACCTACAATGAGCAGTTCTTC
CASSPRSTYNEQFF
>.|TRBV6-5|TRBD1|TRBJ2-7
TGTGCCAGCAGTTACTCGAGGCAGGGGGCCTACGAGCAGTACTTC
CASSYSRQGAYEQYF
>.|TRBV10-3|TRBD1|TRBJ2-7
TGTGCCATCAGCCCCGCCTCGGGACAGGGGGTAGGGGAGCAGTACTTC
CAISPASGQGVGEQYF
>.|TRBV29-1|TRBD2|TRBJ2-7
TGCAGCGTTGGGGCTAGCGGGAGCTCTAACGAGCAGTACTTC
CSVGASGSSNEQYF
>.|TRBV6-5|.|TRBJ1-3
TGTGCCAGCAGTCCAGGGATCGGCGCTGGAAACACCATATATTTT
CASSPGIGAGNTIYF
>.|TRBV11-3|TRBD2|TRBJ2-1
TGTGCCAGCAGCGCGGGGGGATACAATGAGCAGTTCTTC
CASSAGGYNEQFF
>.|TRBV25-1|TRBD1|TRBJ2-1
TGTGCCAGCAGTGCACAGGGGTCTGAGCAGTTCTTC
CASSAQGSEQFF
>.|TRBV28|.|TRBJ1-6
TGTGCCAGCAGTTTAGGGGGAATGGGCGGGGGCGATTCACCCCTCCACTTT
CASSLGGMGGGDSPLHF
>once|TRBV10-3|.|TRBJ2-2
TGTGCCATCAGTGAGCCGGCGGGAACCGGGGAGCTGTTTTTT
CAISEPAGTGELFF
>.|TRBV7-9|TRBD2|TRBJ2-1
TGTGCCAGCAGCTTACCCAAGTCTAGCGGCGATGAGCAGTTCTTC
CASSLPKSSGDEQFF
>.|TRBV14|TRBD2|TRBJ2-7
TGTGCCAGCAGCCCGTTCGCGCCGGGACTAGCTAACTACGAGCAGTACTTC
CASSPFAPGLANYEQYF
>few|TRBV5-5|.|TRBJ1-4
TGTGCCAGCAGCTTGGGGAGATCTGCAACTAATGAAAAACTGTTTTTT
CASSLGRSATNEKLFF
>.|TRBV7-6|TRBD1|TRBJ2-5
TGTGCCAGCAGCTTAGGGACAGGGAAGGAGACCCAGTACTTC
CASSLGTGKETQYF
>.|TRBV11-3|TRBD1|TRBJ2-3
TGTGCCAGCAGCTTACCACCGACAGGGAGAGATACGCAGTATTTT
CASSLPPTGRDTQYF
>.|TRBV5-4|.|TRBJ2-3
TGTGCCAGCAGCAAGTTAGCGGAAACGATGGTAGATACGCAGTATTTT
CASSKLAETMVDTQYF
>.|TRBV6-4|.|TRBJ2-2
TGTGCCAGCAGTGACTCGTTGGGACACGGGAACACCGGGGAGCTGTTTTTT
CASSDSLGHGNTGELFF
>few|TRBV2|TRBD2|TRBJ2-3
TGTGCCAGCAGTGACAAGCGGGAAGTAGATACGCAGTATTTT
CASSDKREVDTQYF
>.|TRBV7-8|TRBD1|TRBJ2-5
TGTGCCAGCAGCACGGGACAGATAGGGACCCAGTACTTC
CASSTGQIGTQYF
>.|TRBV18|.|TRBJ2-3
TGTGCCAGCTCCCTCGCAGGGGTCACAGATACGCAGTATTTT
CASSLAGVTDTQYF
>once|TRBV12-3/TRBV12-4|TRBD2|TRBJ2-1
TGTGCCAGCAGGGGACTATATGCGCAGTTCTTC
CASRGLYAQFF
>.|TRBV28|TRBD2|TRBJ2-6
TGTGCCAGCAGTTTCCGGGACTACAAGGGCAACGTCCTGACTTTC
CASSFRDYKGNVLTF
>.|TRBV14|.|TRBJ1-1
TGTGCCAGCAGCACCGCCGGGGGGCAAGCTGAAGCTTTCTTT
CASSTAGGQAEAFF
>few|TRBV29-1|TRBD2|TRBJ2-1
TGCAGCGCGGCGGTCACGGGAGGGGACAATGAGCAGTTCTTC
CSAAVTGGDNEQFF
>.|TRBV28|TRBD2|TRBJ2-2
TGTGCCAGCAGGGAAGCGGGAGGGGTCACCGGGGAGCTGTTTTTT
CASREAGGVTGELFF
>once|TRBV27|TRBD2|TRBJ2-1
TGTGCCAGCAGTTTATATCTAGCTGGGGAGGGTAATGAGCAGTTCTTC
CASSLYLAGEGNEQFF
>.|TRBV5-6|TRBD2|TRBJ2-5
TGTGCCAGCAGCTTGGGCGGGAGACAAGAGACCCAGTACTTC
CASSLGGRQETQYF
>.|TRBV28|.|TRBJ2-7
TGTGCCAGCAGTCTCCAAGGGAAAGGAGGGTCCTACGAGCAGTACTTC
CASSLQGKGGSYEQYF
>.|TRBV28|TRBD2|TRBJ2-7
TGTGCCAGCAGTTTATTCACTAGCGGCTCCTACGAGCAGTACTTC
CASSLFTSGSYEQYF
>.|TRBV29-1|TRBD1|TRBJ1-3
TGCAGCGTCGTGTTTCCGGACAGGGGCGCCCTGAACACCATATATTTT
CSVVFPDRGALNTIYF
>.|TRBV29-1|TRBD1|TRBJ2-5
TGCAGCGTCCGGGACAGAGTGTACCAAGAGACCCAGTACTTC
CSVRDRVYQETQYF
>.|TRBV4-1|TRBD2|TRBJ2-7
TGCGCCAGCAGCCAATTTGCTAGCGGGTCAATCTTGCCCTACGAGCAGTACTTC
CASSQFASGSILPYEQYF
>once|TRBV4-1|TRBD2|TRBJ2-3
TGCGCCAGCAGAAGAGGGACTAGCGGGAGAACTGATACGCAGTATTTT
CASRRGTSGRTDTQYF
>.|TRBV27|.|TRBJ2-1
TGTGCCAGCAGTGACCTCAGGGGCCGAAATGAGCAGTTCTTC
CASSDLRGRNEQFF
>.|TRBV2|TRBD2|TRBJ2-3
TGTGCCAGCAGAGGCCTATCGACTAGCGGGAGCACAGATACGCAGTATTTT
CASRGLSTSGSTDTQYF